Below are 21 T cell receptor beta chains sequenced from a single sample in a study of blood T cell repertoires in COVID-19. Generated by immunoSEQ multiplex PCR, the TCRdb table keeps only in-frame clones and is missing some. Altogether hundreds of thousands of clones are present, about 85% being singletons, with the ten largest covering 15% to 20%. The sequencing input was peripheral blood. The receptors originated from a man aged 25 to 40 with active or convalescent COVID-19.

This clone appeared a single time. The CDR3 coding sequence is TGCGCCAGCAGTCAATTAGGGGGACATTCCTACGAGCAGTACTTC. Protein: CASSQLGGHSYEQYF. The chain recombines TRBV23-1 with TRBJ2-7, with D perhaps matching TRBD1 (6 bases). TRBV23-1 is placed among ORFs of uncertain function. The CDR3 extends over 15 amino acids. V lost 1 base and J 1 base, leaving 11 bases between the germline ends.

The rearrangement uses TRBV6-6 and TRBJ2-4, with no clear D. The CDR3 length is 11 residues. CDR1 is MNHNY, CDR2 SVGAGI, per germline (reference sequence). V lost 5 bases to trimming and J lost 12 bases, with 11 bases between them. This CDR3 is CASSRTNAQYF. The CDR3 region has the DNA TGTGCCAGCAGTAGAACAAACGCTCAGTACTTC.

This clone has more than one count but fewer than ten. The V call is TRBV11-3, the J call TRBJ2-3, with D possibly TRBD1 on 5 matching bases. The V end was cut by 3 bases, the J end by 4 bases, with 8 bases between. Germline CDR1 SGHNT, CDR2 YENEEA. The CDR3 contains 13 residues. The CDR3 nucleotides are TGTGCCAGCAGCTTGCAGGGTGCAGATACGCAGTATTTT. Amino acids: CASSLQGADTQYF.

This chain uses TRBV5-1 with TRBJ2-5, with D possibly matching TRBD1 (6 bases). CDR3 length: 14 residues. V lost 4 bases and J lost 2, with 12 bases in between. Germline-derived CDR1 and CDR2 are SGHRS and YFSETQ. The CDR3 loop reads CASSRATGQETQYF. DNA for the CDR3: TGCGCCAGCAGCCGCGCCACAGGGCAAGAGACCCAGTACTTC. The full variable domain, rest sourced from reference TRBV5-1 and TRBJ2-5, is KAGVTQTPRYLIKTRGQQVTLSCSPISGHRSVSWYQQTPGQGLQFLFEYFSETQRNKGNFPGRFSGRQFSNSRSEMNVSTLELGDSALYLCASSRATGQETQYFGPGTRLLVL.

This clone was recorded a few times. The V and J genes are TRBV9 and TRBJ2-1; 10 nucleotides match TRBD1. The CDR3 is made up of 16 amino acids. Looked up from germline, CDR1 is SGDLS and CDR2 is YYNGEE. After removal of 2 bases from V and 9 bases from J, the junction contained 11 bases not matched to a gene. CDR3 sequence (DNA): TGTGCCAGCAGCGTCGCCCTGGGACAGGGGCAGGTTGAGCAGTTCTTC. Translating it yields CASSVALGQGQVEQFF.

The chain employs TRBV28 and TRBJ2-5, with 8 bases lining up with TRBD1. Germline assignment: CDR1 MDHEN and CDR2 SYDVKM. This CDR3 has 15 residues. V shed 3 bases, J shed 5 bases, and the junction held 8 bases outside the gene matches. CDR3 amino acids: CASSFRQGFGETQYF. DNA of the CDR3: TGTGCCAGCAGTTTTCGACAGGGGTTTGGGGAGACCCAGTACTTC.

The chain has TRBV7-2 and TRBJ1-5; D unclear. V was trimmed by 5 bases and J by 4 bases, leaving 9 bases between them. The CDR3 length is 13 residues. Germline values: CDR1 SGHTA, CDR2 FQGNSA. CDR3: CASSLSGNQPQHF. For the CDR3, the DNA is TGTGCCAGCAGCCTCTCGGGGAATCAGCCCCAGCATTTT.

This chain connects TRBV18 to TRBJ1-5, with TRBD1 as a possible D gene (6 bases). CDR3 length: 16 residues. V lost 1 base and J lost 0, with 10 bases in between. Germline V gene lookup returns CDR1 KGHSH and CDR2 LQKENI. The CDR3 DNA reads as TGTGCCAGCTCACCACTGGGGGGGCTTAGCAATCAGCCCCAGCATTTT. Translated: CASSPLGGLSNQPQHF. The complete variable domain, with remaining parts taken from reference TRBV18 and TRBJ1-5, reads NAGVMQNPRHLVRRRGQEARLRCSPMKGHSHVYWYRQLPEEGLKFMVYLQKENIIDESGMPKERFSAEFPKEGPSILRIQQVVRGDSAAYFCASSPLGGLSNQPQHFGDGTRLSIL.

The CDR3 loop reads CASSRGLAGPETQYF. The CDR3 bases are TGTGCCAGTAGTCGCGGACTAGCGGGACCAGAGACCCAGTACTTC. The chain combines TRBV19 with TRBJ2-5; 12 positions agree with TRBD2. The CDR3 spans 15 residues. The V and J ends lost 5 bases and 4 bases, in that order; junction bases with no gene match: 5. Germline V CDR1 and CDR2: LNHDA, SQIVND (reference sequence).

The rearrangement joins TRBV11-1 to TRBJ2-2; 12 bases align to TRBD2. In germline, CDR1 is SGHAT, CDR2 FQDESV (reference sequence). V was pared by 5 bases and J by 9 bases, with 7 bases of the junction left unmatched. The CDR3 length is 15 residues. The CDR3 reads CASSRPSGRARELFF. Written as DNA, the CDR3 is TGTGCCAGCAGCCGACCTAGCGGGAGGGCCCGGGAGCTGTTTTTT.

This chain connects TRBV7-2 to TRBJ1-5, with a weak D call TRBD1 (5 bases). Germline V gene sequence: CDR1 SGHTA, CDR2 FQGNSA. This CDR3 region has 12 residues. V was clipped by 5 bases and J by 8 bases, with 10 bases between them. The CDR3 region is CASSLGGEPQHF. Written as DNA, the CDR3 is TGTGCCAGCAGCCTTGGGGGGGAGCCCCAGCATTTT.

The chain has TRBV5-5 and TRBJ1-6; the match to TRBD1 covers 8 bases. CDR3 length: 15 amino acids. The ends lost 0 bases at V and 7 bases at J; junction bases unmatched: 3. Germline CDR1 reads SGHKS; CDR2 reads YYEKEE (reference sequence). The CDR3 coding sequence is TGTGCCAGCAGCTTGGTTGGACAGGGCAATTCACCCCTCCACTTT. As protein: CASSLVGQGNSPLHF.

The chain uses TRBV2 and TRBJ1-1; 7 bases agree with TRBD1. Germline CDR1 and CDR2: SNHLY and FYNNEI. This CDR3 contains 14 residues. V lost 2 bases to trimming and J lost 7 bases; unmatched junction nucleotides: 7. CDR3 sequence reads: CASSETQGRGEAFF. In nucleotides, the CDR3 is TGTGCCAGCAGTGAAACACAGGGGCGCGGTGAAGCTTTCTTT.

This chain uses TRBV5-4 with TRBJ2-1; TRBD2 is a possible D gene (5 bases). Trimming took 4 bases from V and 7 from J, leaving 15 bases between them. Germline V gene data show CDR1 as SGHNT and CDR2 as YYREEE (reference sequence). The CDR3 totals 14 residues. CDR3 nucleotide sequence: TGTGCCAGCAGCCCGCTCGAGGGTAGTAATGAGCAGTTCTTC. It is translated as CASSPLEGSNEQFF.

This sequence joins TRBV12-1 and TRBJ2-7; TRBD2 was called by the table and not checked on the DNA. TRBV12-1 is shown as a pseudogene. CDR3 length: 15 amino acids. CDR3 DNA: TGTGCCAGCAGCTCAAGCGGGATGGAGTCCTACGAGCAGTACTTC. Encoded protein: CASSSSGMESYEQYF.

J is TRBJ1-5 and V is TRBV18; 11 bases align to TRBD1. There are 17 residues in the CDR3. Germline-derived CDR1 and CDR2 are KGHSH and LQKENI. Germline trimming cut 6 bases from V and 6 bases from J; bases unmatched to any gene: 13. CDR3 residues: CASSTGEAGTGGQPQHF. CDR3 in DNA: TGTGCCAGCTCCACGGGGGAGGCCGGGACAGGGGGTCAGCCCCAGCATTTT.

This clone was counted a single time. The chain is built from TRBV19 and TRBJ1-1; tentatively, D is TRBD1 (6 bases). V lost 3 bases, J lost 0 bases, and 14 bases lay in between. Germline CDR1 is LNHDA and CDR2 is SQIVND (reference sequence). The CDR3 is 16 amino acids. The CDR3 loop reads CASSIMTGVLNTEAFF. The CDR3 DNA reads TGTGCCAGTAGTATCATGACAGGCGTACTGAACACTGAAGCTTTCTTT.

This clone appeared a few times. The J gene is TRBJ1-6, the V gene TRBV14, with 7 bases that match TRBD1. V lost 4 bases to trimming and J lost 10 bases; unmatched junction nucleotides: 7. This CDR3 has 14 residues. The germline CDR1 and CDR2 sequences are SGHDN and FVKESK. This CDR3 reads CASSLMNRGSPLHF. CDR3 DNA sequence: TGTGCCAGCAGCCTCATGAACAGGGGATCACCCCTCCACTTT.

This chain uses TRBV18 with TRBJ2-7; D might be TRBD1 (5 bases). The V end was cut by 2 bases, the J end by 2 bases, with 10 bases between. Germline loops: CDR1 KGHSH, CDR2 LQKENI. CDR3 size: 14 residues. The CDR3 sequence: CASSPGRATYEQYF. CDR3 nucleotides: TGTGCCAGCTCACCAGGCAGGGCGACCTACGAGCAGTACTTC. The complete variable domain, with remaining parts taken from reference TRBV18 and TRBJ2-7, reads NAGVMQNPRHLVRRRGQEARLRCSPMKGHSHVYWYRQLPEEGLKFMVYLQKENIIDESGMPKERFSAEFPKEGPSILRIQQVVRGDSAAYFCASSPGRATYEQYFGPGTRLTVT.

The CDR3 DNA is TGTGCCAGCAGCTCCCCTAAGGGGGTTAACAATGAGCAGTTCTTC. It is translated as CASSSPKGVNNEQFF. This chain uses TRBV7-8 with TRBJ2-1, with a tentative D call TRBD1 (6 bases). The CDR3 spans 15 residues. CDR1 is SGHVS and CDR2 is FQNEAQ in the germline V gene. Trimming removed 4 bases from V and 5 bases from J, with 15 bases in between.

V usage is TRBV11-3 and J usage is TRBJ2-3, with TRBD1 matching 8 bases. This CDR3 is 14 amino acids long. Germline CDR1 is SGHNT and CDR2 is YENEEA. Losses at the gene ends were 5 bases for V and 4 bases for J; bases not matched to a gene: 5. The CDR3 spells CASSQGAGADTQYF. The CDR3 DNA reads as TGTGCCAGCAGCCAGGGGGCAGGGGCAGATACGCAGTATTTT.